The sequence of this T cell receptor (beta chain) was determined in a study of T-cell memory formation after mild COVID-19. One entry per CDR3 protein results from TCRdb running MiXCR on the 5' RACE reads. The sample carries 500,000 to 600,000 distinct CDR3 sequences, under 20% recorded once. This clonotype was counted only a few times. V was cut by 8 bases and J by 6 bases, with 22 bases left in between. CDR3 length: 15 amino acids. The germline CDR1 and CDR2 sequences are DFQATT and SNEGSKA (reference sequence). The J gene is TRBJ2-2, the V gene TRBV20-1, with D perhaps TRBD2 (6 bases). Sequenced sample: PBMCs or a T cell subset sorted from them (not recorded which). The receptor was isolated from an adult woman who had mild COVID-19 (a few samples of this study predate the infection). Cell type and time point are not known. Written as DNA, the CDR3 is TGCAGTTCGAAAAAGTTAGCTGGGGGGTCCGGGGAGCTGTTTTTT. Translated: CSSKKLAGGSGELFF.